The 2 T cell receptor beta chains listed next were all sequenced from one sample in a study of blood T cell repertoires in COVID-19. Generated by immunoSEQ multiplex PCR, the TCRdb table keeps only in-frame clones and is missing some. Found here are around 480,000 clones, roughly 90% of them singletons; the top ten hold around 0.64%. The material sequenced was PBMCs or T cells enriched from blood (not recorded which). These receptors were taken from a woman aged 18-29 years who had recovered from COVID-19.

This chain uses TRBV5-1 with TRBJ1-4; no clear D. CDR1 is SGHRS, CDR2 YFSETQ, per germline. The V end was cut by 4 bases, the J end by 0 bases, with 13 bases between. The CDR3 has 16 amino acids. The CDR3 region has the DNA TGCGCCAGCAGCCCCCACCAGATTTCAACTAATGAAAAACTGTTTTTT. Its translation is CASSPHQISTNEKLFF.

The V call is TRBV11-2, the J call TRBJ2-7; tentative D call: TRBD1 (5 bases). V was pared by 0 bases and J by 7 bases, with 16 bases between. The CDR3 runs to 15 residues. In germline, CDR1 is SGHAT, CDR2 FQNNGV. The CDR3 protein is CASSLDPGSYEEQYF. In nucleotides, the CDR3 is TGTGCCAGCAGCTTAGATCCAGGGTCCTACGAGGAGCAGTACTTC. Drawing the rest from reference TRBV11-2 and TRBJ2-7, the complete variable domain is EAGVAQSPRYKIIEKRQSVAFWCNPISGHATLYWYQQILGQGPKLLIQFQNNGVVDDSQLPKDRFSAERLKGVDSTLKIQPAKLEDSAVYLCASSLDPGSYEEQYFGPGTRLTVT.